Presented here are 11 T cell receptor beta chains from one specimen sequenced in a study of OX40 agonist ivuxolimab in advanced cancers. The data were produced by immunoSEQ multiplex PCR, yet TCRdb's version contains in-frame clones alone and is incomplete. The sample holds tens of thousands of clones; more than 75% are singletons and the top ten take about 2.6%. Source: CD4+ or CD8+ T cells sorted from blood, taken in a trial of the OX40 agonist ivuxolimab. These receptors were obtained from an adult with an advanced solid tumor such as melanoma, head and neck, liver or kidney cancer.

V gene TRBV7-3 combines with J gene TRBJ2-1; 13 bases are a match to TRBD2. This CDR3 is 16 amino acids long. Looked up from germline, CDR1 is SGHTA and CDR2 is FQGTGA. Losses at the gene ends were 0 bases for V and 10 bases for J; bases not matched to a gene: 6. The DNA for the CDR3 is TGTGCCAGCAGCTTAACCCAACTAGCGGGGGGGCAAGAGCAGTTCTTC. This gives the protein CASSLTQLAGGQEQFF.

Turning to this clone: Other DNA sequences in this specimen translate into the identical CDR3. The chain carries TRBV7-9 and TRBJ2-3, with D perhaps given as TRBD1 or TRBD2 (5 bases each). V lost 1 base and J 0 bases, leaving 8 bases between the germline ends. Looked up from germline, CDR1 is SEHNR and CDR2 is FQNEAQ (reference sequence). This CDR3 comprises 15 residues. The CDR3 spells CASSLGGYSTDTQYF. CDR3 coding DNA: TGTGCCAGCAGCTTAGGGGGGTATAGCACAGATACGCAGTATTTT.

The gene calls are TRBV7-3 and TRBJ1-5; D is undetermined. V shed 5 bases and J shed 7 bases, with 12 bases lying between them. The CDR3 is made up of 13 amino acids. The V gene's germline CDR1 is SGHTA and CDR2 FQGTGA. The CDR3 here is CASSPQADQPQHF. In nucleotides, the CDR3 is TGTGCCAGCAGCCCCCAGGCAGACCAGCCCCAGCATTTT.

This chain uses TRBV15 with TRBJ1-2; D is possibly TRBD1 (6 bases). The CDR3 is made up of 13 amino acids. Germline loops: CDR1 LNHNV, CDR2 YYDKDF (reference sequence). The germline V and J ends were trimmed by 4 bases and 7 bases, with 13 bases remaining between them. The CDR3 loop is CATSNREVSGYTF. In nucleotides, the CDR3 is TGTGCCACCAGCAACAGGGAGGTTTCTGGCTACACCTTC.

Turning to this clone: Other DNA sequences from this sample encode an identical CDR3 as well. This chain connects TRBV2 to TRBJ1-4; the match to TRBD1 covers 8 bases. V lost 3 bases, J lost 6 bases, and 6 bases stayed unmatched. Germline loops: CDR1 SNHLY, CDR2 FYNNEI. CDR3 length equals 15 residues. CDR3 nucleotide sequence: TGTGCCAGCAGTGAGCAGGGGGCGCGGGATGAAAAACTGTTTTTT. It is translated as CASSEQGARDEKLFF.

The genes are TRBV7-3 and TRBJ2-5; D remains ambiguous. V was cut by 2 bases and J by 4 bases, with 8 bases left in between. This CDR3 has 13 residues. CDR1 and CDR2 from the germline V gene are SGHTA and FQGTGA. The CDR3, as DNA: TGTGCCAGCAGCTTAGATGGACGAGAGACCCAGTACTTC. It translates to CASSLDGRETQYF.

CDR3: CASSDGTGDGNTIYF. In nucleotides, the CDR3 is TGTGCCAGCTCAGACGGGACAGGGGACGGAAACACCATATATTTT. The rearrangement uses TRBV18 and TRBJ1-3; 10 positions agree with TRBD1. V lost 5 bases and J lost 4; bases outside the gene matches: 5. The CDR3 contains 15 residues. CDR1 KGHSH and CDR2 LQKENI come from the germline V gene. The whole variable domain, remainder taken from reference TRBV18 and TRBJ1-3, is NAGVMQNPRHLVRRRGQEARLRCSPMKGHSHVYWYRQLPEEGLKFMVYLQKENIIDESGMPKERFSAEFPKEGPSILRIQQVVRGDSAAYFCASSDGTGDGNTIYFGEGSWLTVV.

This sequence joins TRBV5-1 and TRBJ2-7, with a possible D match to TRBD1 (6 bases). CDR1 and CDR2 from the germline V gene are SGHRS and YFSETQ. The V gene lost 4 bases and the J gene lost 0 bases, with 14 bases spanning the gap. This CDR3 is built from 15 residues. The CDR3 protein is CASSLIQGSSYEQYF. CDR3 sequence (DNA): TGCGCCAGCAGCCTAATACAGGGTAGCTCCTACGAGCAGTACTTC.

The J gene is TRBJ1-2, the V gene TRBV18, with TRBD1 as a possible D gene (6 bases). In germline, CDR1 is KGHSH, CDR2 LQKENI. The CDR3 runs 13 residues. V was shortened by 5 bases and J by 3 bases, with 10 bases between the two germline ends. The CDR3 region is CASSTGTDYGYTF. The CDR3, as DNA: TGTGCCAGCTCAACAGGGACGGACTATGGCTACACCTTC.

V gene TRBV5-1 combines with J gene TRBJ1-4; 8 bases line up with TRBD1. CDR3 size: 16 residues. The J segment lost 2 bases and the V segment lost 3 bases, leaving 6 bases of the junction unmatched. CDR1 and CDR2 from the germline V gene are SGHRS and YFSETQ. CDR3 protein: CASSYQGAHTNEKLFF. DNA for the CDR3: TGCGCCAGCAGCTACCAGGGGGCGCATACTAATGAAAAACTGTTTTTT. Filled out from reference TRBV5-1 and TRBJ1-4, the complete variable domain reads KAGVTQTPRYLIKTRGQQVTLSCSPISGHRSVSWYQQTPGQGLQFLFEYFSETQRNKGNFPGRFSGRQFSNSRSEMNVSTLELGDSALYLCASSYQGAHTNEKLFFGSGTQLSVL.

CDR3 sequence (DNA): TGTGCCAGCAGCGAATTGGGGGCTCTCGTGGGCTACACCTTC. Translating it yields CASSELGALVGYTF. The chain is built from TRBV7-9 and TRBJ1-2; TRBD1 might be the D (6 bases). Germline CDR1 is SEHNR and CDR2 is FQNEAQ (reference sequence). CDR3 size: 14 residues. Between the trimmed V and J ends, which lost 5 bases and 8 bases, there was a span of 18 bases.